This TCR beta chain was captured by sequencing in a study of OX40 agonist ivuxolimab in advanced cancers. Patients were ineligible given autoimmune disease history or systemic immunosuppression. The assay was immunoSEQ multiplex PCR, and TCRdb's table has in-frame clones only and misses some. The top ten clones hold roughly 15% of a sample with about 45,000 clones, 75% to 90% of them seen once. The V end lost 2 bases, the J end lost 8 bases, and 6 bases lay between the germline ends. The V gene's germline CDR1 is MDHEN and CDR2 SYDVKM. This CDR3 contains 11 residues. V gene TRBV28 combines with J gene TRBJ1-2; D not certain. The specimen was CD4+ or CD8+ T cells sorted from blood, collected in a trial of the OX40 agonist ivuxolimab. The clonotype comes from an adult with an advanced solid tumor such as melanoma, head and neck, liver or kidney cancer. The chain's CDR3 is CASSLGLGYTF. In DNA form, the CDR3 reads TGTGCCAGCAGTTTAGGGCTCGGCTACACCTTC.